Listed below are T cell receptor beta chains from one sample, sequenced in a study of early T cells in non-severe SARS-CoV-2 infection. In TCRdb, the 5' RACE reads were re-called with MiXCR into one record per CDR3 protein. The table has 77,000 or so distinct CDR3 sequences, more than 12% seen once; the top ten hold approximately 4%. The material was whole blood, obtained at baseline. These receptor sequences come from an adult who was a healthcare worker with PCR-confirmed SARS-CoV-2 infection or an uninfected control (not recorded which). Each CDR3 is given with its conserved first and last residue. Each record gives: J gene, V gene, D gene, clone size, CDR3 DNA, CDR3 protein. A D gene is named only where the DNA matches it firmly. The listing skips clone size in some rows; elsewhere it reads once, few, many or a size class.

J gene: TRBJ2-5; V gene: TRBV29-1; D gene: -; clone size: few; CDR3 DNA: TGCAGCGTTGATGGCGGCATCCAGACCCAGTACTTC; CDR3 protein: CSVDGGIQTQYF
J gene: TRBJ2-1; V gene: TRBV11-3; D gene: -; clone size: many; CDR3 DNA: TGTGCCAGCAGGAGGAGTGAAATCCATGAGCAGTTCTTC; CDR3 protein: CASRRSEIHEQFF
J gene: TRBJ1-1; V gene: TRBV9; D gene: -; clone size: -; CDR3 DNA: TGTGCCAGCAGCGTAGCTGGGGTTGGCACTGAAGCTTTCTTT; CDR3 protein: CASSVAGVGTEAFF
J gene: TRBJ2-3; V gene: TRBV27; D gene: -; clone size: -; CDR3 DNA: TGTGCCAGCAGTGCCCCTCGCGGGGCCCTCACAGATACGCAGTATTTT; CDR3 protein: CASSAPRGALTDTQYF
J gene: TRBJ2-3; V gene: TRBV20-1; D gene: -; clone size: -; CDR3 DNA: TGCAGTGCTGAGACAGATACGCAGTATTTT; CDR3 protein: CSAETDTQYF
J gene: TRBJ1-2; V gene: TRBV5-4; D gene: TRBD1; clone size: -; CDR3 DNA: TGTGCCAGCAGCCGGGACAGGGGTGGTCTTAACTATGGCTACACCTTC; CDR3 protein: CASSRDRGGLNYGYTF
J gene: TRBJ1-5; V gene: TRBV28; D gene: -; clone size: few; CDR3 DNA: TGTGCCAGCAGTGGGGACGCCTTCAATCAGCCCCAGCATTTT; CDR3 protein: CASSGDAFNQPQHF
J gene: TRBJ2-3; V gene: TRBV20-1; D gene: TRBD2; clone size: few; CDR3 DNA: TGCAGTGGGTTACCGGGAGGGAGAACAGATACGCAGTATTTT; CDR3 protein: CSGLPGGRTDTQYF
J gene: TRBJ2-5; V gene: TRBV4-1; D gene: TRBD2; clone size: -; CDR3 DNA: TGCGCCAGCAGCCAAGTGGGGGGAGGGACGGAGACCCAGTACTTC; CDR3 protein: CASSQVGGGTETQYF
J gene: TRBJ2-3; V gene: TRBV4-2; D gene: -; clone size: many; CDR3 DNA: TGTGCCAGCAGCCACGGGGCAGGGGCCGCAGATACGCAGTATTTT; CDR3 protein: CASSHGAGAADTQYF
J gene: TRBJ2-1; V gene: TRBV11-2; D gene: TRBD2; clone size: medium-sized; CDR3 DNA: TGTGCCAGCACCGTAGCGGGAGGGCCTGAGCAGTTCTTC; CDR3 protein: CASTVAGGPEQFF
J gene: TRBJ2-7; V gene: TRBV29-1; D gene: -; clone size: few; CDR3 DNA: TGCAGCGTGACCTCCCACAGGTACTACGAGCAGTACTTC; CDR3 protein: CSVTSHRYYEQYF
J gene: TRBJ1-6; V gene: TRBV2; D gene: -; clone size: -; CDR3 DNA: TGTGCCAGCAGTGGTAATTCACCCCTCCACTTT; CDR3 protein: CASSGNSPLHF
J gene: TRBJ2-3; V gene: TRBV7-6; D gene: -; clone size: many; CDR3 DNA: TGTGCCAGCAGCTTTCAGGGGGAGGACACCAGCACAGATACGCAGTATTTT; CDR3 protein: CASSFQGEDTSTDTQYF
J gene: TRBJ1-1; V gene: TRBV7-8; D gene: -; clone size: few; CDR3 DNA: TGTGCCAGCAGCTTAGTTCTGGTGTCCACGGCTTTCTTT; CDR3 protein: CASSLVLVSTAFF
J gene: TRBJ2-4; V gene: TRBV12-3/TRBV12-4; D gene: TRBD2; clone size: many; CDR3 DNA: TGTGCCAGCGGATTTAGCGGGAGAGGGGCGGACATTCAGTACTTC; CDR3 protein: CASGFSGRGADIQYF
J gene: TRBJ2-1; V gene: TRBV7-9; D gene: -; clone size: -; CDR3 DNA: TGTGCCAGCAGCTTAGCGCAGTGGAATGAGCAGTTCTTC; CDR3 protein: CASSLAQWNEQFF
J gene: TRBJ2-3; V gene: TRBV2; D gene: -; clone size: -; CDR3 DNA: TGTGCCAGCAGTGACCCAGATACGCAGTATTTT; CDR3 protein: CASSDPDTQYF
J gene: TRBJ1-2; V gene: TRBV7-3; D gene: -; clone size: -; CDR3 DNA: TGTGCCAGCAGTCCTGGACCCTCTTCGATGGATGGCTACACCTTC; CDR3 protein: CASSPGPSSMDGYTF
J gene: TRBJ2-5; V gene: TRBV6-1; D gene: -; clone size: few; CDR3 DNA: TGTGCCAGCAGTGAAAATCTAGGGGCAGAGACCCAGTACTTC; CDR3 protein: CASSENLGAETQYF
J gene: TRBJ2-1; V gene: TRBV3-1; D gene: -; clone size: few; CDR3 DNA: TGTGCCAGCAGCCAAGGGACTTCGGCGGCAACTGAGCAGTTCTTC; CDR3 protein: CASSQGTSAATEQFF
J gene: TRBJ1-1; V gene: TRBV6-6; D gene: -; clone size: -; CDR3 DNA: TGTGCCAGCAGATTTGCGGCCAACCCGAACACTGAAGCTTTCTTT; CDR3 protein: CASRFAANPNTEAFF
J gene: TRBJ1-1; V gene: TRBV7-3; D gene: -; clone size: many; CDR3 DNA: TGTGCCAGCAGCCAACCCGGGGAAGCTTTCTTT; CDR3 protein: CASSQPGEAFF
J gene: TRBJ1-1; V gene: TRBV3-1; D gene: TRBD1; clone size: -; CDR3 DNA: TGTGCCAGCAGCCGGGCGGCAGGGGGTAAGAACACTGAAGCTTTCTTT; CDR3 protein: CASSRAAGGKNTEAFF
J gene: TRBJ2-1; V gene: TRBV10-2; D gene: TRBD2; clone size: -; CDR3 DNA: TGCGCCAGCAGTGCTAGCGGGAGGGGGAATGAGCAGTTCTTC; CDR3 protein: CASSASGRGNEQFF
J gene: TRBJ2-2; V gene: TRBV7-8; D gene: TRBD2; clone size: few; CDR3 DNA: TGTGCCAGCAGCTATCTAGCGGGTACGATCACCGGGGAGCTGTTTTTT; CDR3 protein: CASSYLAGTITGELFF
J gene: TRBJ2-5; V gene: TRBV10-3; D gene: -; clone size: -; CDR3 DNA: TGTGCCATCAGCGACCATAAAGAGACCCAGTACTTC; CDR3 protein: CAISDHKETQYF
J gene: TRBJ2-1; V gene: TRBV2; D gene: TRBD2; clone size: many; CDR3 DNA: TGTGCCAGCGGGGAGGGAGAGGAAAGGGGACCCGATGAGCAGTTCTTC; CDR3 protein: CASGEGEERGPDEQFF
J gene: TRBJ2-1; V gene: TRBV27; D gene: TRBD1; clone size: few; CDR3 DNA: TGTGCCAGCAGTTTATCGCCGGGTGGGACAGGATCCAATGAGCAGTTCTTC; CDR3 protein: CASSLSPGGTGSNEQFF
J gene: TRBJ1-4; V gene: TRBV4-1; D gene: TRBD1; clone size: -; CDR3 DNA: TGCGCCAGCAGCCAAGGAGGGGGCGATGAAAAACTGTTTTTT; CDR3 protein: CASSQGGGDEKLFF
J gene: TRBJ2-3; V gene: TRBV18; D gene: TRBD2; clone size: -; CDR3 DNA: TGTGCCAGCTCAAGGTCTAGCGGGATCTCAGATACGCAGTATTTT; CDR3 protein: CASSRSSGISDTQYF
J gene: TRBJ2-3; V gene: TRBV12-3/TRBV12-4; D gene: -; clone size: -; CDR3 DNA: TGTGCCAGCAGTCGATCCAATACGCAGTATTTT; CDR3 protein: CASSRSNTQYF
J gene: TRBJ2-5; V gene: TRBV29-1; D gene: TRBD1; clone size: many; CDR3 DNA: TGCAGCGTCCCTCGGACAGGGGGAGAGACCCAGTACTTC; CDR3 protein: CSVPRTGGETQYF
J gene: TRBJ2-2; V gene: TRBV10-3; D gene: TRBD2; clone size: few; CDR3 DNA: TGTGCCATCTCGGGGCTAGCGGCCCCGTCCGGGGAGCTGTTTTTT; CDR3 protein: CAISGLAAPSGELFF
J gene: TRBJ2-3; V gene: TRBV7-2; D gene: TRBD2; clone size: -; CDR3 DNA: TGTGCCAGCAGCTTAGAAGGTAGCGGGAGTGGTAGAGATACGCAGTATTTT; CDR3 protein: CASSLEGSGSGRDTQYF
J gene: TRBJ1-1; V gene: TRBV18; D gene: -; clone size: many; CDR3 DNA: TGTGCCAGCTCACGGGACGGGACGAACACTGAAGCTTTCTTT; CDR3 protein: CASSRDGTNTEAFF
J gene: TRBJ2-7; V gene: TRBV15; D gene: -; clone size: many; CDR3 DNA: TGTGCCACCAGCAGAGATTCCGGCAGCTCGTACTTC; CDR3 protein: CATSRDSGSSYF
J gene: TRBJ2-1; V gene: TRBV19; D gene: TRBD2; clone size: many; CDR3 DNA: TGTGCCTTTGGCGGGAGAAGCAATGAGCAGTTCTTC; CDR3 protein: CAFGGRSNEQFF
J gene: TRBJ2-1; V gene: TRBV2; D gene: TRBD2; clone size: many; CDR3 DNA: TGTGCCAGCAGTGAAGCGGGACTAGCTACGAATGGGCAGTTCTTC; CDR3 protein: CASSEAGLATNGQFF
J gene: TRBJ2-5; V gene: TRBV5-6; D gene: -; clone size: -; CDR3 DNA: TGTGCCAGCAGCTTTACAGCGCCCATTATCCAAGAGACCCAGTACTTC; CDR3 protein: CASSFTAPIIQETQYF
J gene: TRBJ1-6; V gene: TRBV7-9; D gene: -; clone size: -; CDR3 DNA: TGTGCCAGCAGCCCAAGTGTAACGCAGGAACCCCTCCACTTT; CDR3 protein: CASSPSVTQEPLHF
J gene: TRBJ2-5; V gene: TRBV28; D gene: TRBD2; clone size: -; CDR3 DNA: TGTGCCAGCAGTTTCACCCGGGGTAGCGGGGTGAGGGAGACCCAGTACTTC; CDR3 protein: CASSFTRGSGVRETQYF
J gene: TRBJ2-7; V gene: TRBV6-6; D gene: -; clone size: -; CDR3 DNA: TGTGCCAGCAGTTACAGTGCGAGGGACGAGCAGTACTTC; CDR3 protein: CASSYSARDEQYF
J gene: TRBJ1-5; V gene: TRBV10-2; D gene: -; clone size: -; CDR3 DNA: TGCGCCAGCAGTGAGGGCCCCCGGGAGCCCCAGCATTTT; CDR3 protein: CASSEGPREPQHF
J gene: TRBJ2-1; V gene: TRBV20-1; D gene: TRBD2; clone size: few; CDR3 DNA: TGCAGTGCTAGAGCGGGAGGGAACTACAATGAGCAGTTCTTC; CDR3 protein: CSARAGGNYNEQFF
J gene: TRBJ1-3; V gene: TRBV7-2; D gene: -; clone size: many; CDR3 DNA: TGTGCCAGCAGCACCGGACAGGGAAACACCATATATTTT; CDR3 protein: CASSTGQGNTIYF
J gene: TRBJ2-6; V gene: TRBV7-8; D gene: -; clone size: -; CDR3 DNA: TGTGCCAGCAGCTCCCCCCGCGACCTGACTTTC; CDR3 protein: CASSSPRDLTF
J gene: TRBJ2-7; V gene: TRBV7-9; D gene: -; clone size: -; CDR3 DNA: TGTGCCAGCAGCTTAGATGGGGACCATGGGAGGTACTTC; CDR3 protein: CASSLDGDHGRYF
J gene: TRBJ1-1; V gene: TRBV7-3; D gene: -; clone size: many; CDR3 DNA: TGTGCCAGCAGCTTAACTTGGAACACTGAAGCTTTCTTT; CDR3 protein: CASSLTWNTEAFF
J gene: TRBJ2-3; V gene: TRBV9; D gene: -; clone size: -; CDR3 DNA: TGTGCCAGCAGCGTAGGCACGTACTTTACAGATACGCAGTATTTT; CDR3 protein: CASSVGTYFTDTQYF
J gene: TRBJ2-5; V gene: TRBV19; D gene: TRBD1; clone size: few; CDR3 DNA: TGTGCCAGTAGTGGACTGGGACAGGGGGAAGAGACCCAGTACTTC; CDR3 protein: CASSGLGQGEETQYF
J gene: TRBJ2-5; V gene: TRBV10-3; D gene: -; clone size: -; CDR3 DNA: TGTGCCATCAGTGGGGGAGAGACCCAGTACTTC; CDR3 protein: CAISGGETQYF